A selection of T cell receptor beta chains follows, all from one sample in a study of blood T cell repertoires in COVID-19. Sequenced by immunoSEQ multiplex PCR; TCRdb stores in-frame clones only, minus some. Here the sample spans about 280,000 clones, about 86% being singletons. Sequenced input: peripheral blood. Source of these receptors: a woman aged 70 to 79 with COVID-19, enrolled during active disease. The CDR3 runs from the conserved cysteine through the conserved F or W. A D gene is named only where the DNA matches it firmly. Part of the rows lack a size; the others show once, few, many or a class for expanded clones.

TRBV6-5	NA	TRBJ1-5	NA	CASRSGGGAQPQHF	TGTGCCAGCAGGTCGGGGGGTGGAGCGCAGCCCCAGCATTTT
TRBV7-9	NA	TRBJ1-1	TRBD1	CASSPIQGMGTEAFF	TGTGCCAGCAGCCCCATACAGGGGATGGGGACTGAAGCTTTCTTT
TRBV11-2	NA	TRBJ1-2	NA	CASSLRETTYGYTF	TGTGCCAGCAGCCTGCGGGAAACAACCTATGGCTACACCTTC
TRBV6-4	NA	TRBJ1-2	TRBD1	CASSTQTGSYGYTF	TGTGCCAGCAGTACTCAGACAGGGTCGTATGGCTACACCTTC
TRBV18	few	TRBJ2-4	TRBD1	CASSLGQGVVNIQYF	TGTGCCAGCTCACTAGGACAGGGGGTAGTAAACATTCAGTACTTC
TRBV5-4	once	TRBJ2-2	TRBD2	CASSSQLGGSGSNTGELFF	TGTGCCAGCAGCTCCCAGCTGGGGGGTAGCGGGTCGAACACCGGGGAGCTGTTTTTT
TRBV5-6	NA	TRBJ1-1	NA	CASRRTGMNTEAFF	TGTGCCAGCCGACGAACAGGAATGAACACTGAAGCTTTCTTT
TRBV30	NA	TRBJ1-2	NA	CAWSRGPLGYTF	TGTGCCTGGAGTAGGGGCCCTTTGGGCTACACCTTC
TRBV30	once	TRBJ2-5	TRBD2	CAWSERTSGGPRQETQYF	TGTGCCTGGAGCGAAAGGACTAGCGGGGGGCCCCGTCAAGAGACCCAGTACTTC
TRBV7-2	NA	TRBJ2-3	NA	CASSVPPGTDTQYF	TGTGCCAGCAGCGTGCCACCGGGCACAGATACGCAGTATTTT
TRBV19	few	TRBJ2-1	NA	CASSISEDEQFF	TGTGCCAGTAGTATCTCTGAGGATGAGCAGTTCTTC
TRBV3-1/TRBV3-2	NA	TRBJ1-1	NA	CASSQDLGGTEAFF	TGTGCCAGCAGCCAAGACCTAGGGGGAACTGAAGCTTTCTTT
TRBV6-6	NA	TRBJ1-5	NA	CASSYPGGGGNQPQHF	TGTGCCAGCAGTTACCCCGGAGGGGGGGGCAATCAGCCCCAGCATTTT
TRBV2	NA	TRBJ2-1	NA	CASSPFLDRLNNEQFF	TGTGCCAGCAGTCCATTCTTAGACAGGTTAAACAATGAGCAGTTCTTC
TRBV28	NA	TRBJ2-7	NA	CASSAGTRDEQYF	TGTGCCAGCAGTGCTGGGACTCGGGACGAGCAGTACTTC
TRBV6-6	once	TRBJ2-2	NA	CASSSRLQNTGELFF	TGTGCCAGCAGTTCCCGACTCCAGAACACCGGGGAGCTGTTTTTT
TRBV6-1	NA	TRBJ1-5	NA	CASSYQGTQPQHF	TGTGCCAGCAGTTATCAGGGGACCCAGCCCCAGCATTTT
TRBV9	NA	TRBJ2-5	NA	CASSVEGGRETQYF	TGTGCCAGCAGCGTAGAAGGGGGACGGGAGACCCAGTACTTC
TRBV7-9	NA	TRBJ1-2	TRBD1	CASSGHRDRLYGYTF	TGTGCCAGCAGCGGTCACCGGGACAGGTTGTATGGCTACACCTTC
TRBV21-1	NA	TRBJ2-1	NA	CASSNPLAGAGGNEQFF	TGTGCCAGCAGCAACCCCCTAGCGGGGGCAGGGGGCAATGAGCAGTTCTTC
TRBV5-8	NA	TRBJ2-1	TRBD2	CASSLEPPSGLYNEQFF	TGTGCCAGCAGCTTGGAGCCCCCTAGCGGGTTATACAATGAGCAGTTCTTC
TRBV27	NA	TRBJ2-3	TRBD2	CASSLSLHRAGLDTQYF	TGTGCCAGCAGTTTATCGCTTCACCGAGCGGGGTTAGATACGCAGTATTTT
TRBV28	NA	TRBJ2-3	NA	CASTLGGRDTQYF	TGTGCCAGCACCCTGGGGGGTCGGGATACGCAGTATTTT
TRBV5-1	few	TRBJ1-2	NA	CASSLQVEGYGYTF	TGCGCCAGCAGCTTGCAGGTTGAGGGCTATGGCTACACCTTC
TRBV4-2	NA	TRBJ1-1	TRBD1	CASSQGGAGGTEAFF	TGTGCCAGCAGCCAAGGGGGGGCAGGGGGCACTGAAGCTTTCTTT
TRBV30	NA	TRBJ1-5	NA	CAWSVLTGNQPQHF	TGTGCCTGGAGTGTACTTACGGGAAATCAGCCCCAGCATTTT
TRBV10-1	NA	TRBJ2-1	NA	CASSGDIDNEQFF	TGCGCCAGCAGTGGGGACATAGACAATGAGCAGTTCTTC
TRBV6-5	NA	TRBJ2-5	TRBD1	CASTKGAQETQYF	TGTGCCAGCACCAAGGGGGCGCAAGAGACCCAGTACTTC
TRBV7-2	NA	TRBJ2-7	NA	CASSLDTTGTYEQYF	TGTGCCAGCAGCTTAGACACGACAGGAACCTACGAGCAGTACTTC
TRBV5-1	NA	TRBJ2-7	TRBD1	CASAEGGRLAEQYF	TGCGCCAGCGCTGAAGGGGGCCGGTTAGCGGAGCAGTACTTC
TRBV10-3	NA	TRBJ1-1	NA	CAISLTEKNTEAFF	TGTGCCATCAGTTTGACAGAAAAGAACACTGAAGCTTTCTTT
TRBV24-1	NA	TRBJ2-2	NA	CATSGRGGDSTGELFF	TGTGCCACCAGTGGGCGAGGGGGAGATAGCACCGGGGAGCTGTTTTTT
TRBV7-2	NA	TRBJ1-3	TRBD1	CASSSPDRGRTIYF	TGTGCCAGCAGCTCCCCGGACAGGGGGCGGACCATATATTTT
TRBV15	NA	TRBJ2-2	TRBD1	CATSEDRANTGELFF	TGTGCCACCAGTGAGGACAGGGCGAACACCGGGGAGCTGTTTTTT
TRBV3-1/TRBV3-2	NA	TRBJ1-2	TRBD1	CASSQVGQGVYGYTF	TGTGCCAGCAGCCAAGTGGGACAGGGCGTCTATGGCTACACCTTC
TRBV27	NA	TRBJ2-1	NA	CASSLTRVYNEQFF	TGTGCCAGCAGCCTTACTAGGGTTTACAATGAGCAGTTCTTC
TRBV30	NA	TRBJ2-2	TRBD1	CASPRQGANTGELFF	TGTGCCTCGCCCCGACAGGGAGCGAACACCGGGGAGCTGTTTTTT
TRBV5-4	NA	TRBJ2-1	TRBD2	CASSPVGGGTSYNEQFF	TGTGCCAGCAGCCCTGTGGGGGGGGGAACCTCCTACAATGAGCAGTTCTTC
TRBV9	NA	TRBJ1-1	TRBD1	CASSTGGQLNTEAFF	TGTGCCAGCAGCACAGGGGGACAGCTGAACACTGAAGCTTTCTTT
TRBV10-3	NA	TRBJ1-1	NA	CAIMDSMNTEAFF	TGTGCCATCATGGACAGCATGAACACTGAAGCTTTCTTT
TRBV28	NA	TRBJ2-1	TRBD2	CASSLLAGVREQFF	TGTGCCAGCAGTTTGCTAGCGGGTGTTAGGGAGCAGTTCTTC
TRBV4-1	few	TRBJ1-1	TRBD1	CASSQLTTGRNTEAFF	TGCGCCAGCAGCCAATTGACGACAGGGCGTAACACTGAAGCTTTCTTT
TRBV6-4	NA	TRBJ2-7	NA	CASSDSYYEQYF	TGTGCCAGCAGTGACTCATACTACGAGCAGTACTTC
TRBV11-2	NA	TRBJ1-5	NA	CASSLGAASNQPQHF	TGTGCCAGCAGCTTAGGTGCGGCTAGCAATCAGCCCCAGCATTTT
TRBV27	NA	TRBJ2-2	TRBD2	CASSLNSGGAAGELFF	TGTGCCAGCAGCTTAAATAGCGGGGGGGCGGCCGGGGAGCTGTTTTTT
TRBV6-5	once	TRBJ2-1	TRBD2	CASSYSAGGPDEQFF	TGTGCCAGCAGTTACAGTGCGGGGGGGCCGGATGAGCAGTTCTTC
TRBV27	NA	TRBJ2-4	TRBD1	CASRPGQGGKNIQYF	TGTGCCAGCAGACCCGGACAGGGGGGAAAAAACATTCAGTACTTC
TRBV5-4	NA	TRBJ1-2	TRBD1	CASSFRTGSNYGYTF	TGTGCCAGCAGCTTTCGGACAGGGAGTAACTATGGCTACACCTTC
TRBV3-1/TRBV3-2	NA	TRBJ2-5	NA	CASSQDDSDYQETQYF	TGTGCCAGCAGCCAAGATGACAGTGACTACCAAGAGACCCAGTACTTC